This TCR beta chain was captured by sequencing in a study of T cells in Graves' hyperthyroidism and ophthalmopathy. Recently diagnosed hyperthyroidism of less than 2 months' duration affected patients aged 18 to 65. For the diagnoses, clinical symptoms, serum thyroxine and TRAb, thyroid ultrasound and orbital computed tomography were used. Study-wide findings and caveats: Ophthalmopathy was identified by the model a median around 5.9 months ahead of onset.

RNA transcripts provided the source from which TCR beta CDR3 regions were amplified. HTBI primers were used for first-round RT-PCR of the TCR CDR3. In TCRdb, the multiplex PCR reads were re-called with MiXCR into one record per CDR3 protein. The sample holds 200,000 to 250,000 distinct CDR3 sequences, under 20% seen once. Trimming removed 3 bases at V and 5 bases at J, with 16 bases between. Germline lookup yields CDR1 SGHTA and CDR2 FQGNSA. The CDR3 length is 15 residues. This clonotype was seen at least ten times. Its antigen remains unidentified. This rearrangement joins TRBV7-2 to TRBJ2-5; maybe TRBD1 (6 bases). The sequencing sample was made of blood. The receptor was isolated from a middle-aged man with Graves' hyperthyroidism. The CDR3 protein is CASSFQGSGQETQYF. In DNA, the CDR3 is TGTGCCAGCAGCTTTCAGGGGAGCGGTCAGGAGACCCAGTACTTC.